This T cell receptor (beta chain) was sequenced in a study of shared clonotypes between healthy human individuals. Clones were sequenced by immunoSEQ multiplex PCR, and TCRdb holds only the in-frame ones, with some missing. Among more than 2 million clones listed, 90% to 97% were seen once. Findings and limits, study-wide: Sampling involved blood alone; tissue repertoires likely differ.

For this clone: Its target is not known.

J was trimmed by 6 bases and V by 5 bases; bases with no gene match: 18. Germline V gene lookup returns CDR1 MDHEN and CDR2 SYDVKM. The CDR3 has 18 amino acids. The TCR comes from a man between 18 and 29 years old in good health. The chain has TRBV28 and TRBJ1-2; 10 nucleotides line up with TRBD1. The sample comprised naive CD4+ T cells sorted from blood. Indicated subset: CD45RA+ positively selected. The CDR3 nucleotides read TGTGCCAGCAGTGTCTTCGAAGGGGACAGGGGCAGGGAAGATGGCTACACCTTC. It is translated as CASSVFEGDRGREDGYTF.